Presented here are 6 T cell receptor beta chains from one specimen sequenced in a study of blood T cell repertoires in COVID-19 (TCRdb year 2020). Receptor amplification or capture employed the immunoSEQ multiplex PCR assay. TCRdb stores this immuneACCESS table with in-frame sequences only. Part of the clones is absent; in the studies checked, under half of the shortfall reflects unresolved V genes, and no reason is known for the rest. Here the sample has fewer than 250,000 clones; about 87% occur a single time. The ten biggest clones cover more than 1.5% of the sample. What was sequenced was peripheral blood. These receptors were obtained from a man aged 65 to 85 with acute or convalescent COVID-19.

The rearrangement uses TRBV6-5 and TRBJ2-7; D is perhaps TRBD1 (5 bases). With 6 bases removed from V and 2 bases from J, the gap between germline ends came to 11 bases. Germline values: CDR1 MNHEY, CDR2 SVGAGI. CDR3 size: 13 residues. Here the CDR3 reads CASRLRGPYEQYF. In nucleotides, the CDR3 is TGTGCCAGCAGACTTAGGGGTCCCTACGAGCAGTACTTC.

CDR3 coding DNA: TGCGCCAGCAGCTCCCGACAGACAACTAATGAAAAACTGTTTTTT. Translation gives CASSSRQTTNEKLFF. The V call is TRBV4-1, the J call TRBJ1-4; possible D gene TRBD1, 5 bases. CDR3 size: 15 residues. Per germline, CDR1 MGHRA and CDR2 YSYEKL. V lost 5 bases and J 0 bases, leaving 10 bases between the germline ends.

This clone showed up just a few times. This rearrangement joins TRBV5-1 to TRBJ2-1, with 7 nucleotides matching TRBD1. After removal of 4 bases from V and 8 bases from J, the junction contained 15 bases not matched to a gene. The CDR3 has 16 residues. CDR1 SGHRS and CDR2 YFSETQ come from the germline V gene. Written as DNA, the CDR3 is TGCGCCAGCAGCCTGGCCGGGACAGCTATTGGGGATGAGCAGTTCTTC. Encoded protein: CASSLAGTAIGDEQFF.

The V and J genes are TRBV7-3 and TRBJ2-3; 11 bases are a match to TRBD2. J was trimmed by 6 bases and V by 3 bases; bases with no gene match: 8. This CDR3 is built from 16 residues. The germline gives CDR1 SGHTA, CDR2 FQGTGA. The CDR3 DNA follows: TGTGCCAGCAGCTTGTTGGTAGCGGGAGGGGTTGATACGCAGTATTTT. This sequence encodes CASSLLVAGGVDTQYF.

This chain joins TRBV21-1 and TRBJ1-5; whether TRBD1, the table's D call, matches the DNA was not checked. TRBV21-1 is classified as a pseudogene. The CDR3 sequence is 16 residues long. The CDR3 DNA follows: TGTGCCAGCAGACGGGACAGGGAGACTAGCAATCAGCCCCAGCATTTT. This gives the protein CASRRDRETSNQPQHF.

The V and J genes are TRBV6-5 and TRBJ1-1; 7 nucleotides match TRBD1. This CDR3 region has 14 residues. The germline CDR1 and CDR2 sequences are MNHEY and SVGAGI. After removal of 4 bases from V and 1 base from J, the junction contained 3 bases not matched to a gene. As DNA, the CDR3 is TGTGCCAGCAGTTTTGACAGGGAGAACACTGAAGCTTTCTTT. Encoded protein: CASSFDRENTEAFF.